This paragraph covers one TCR beta chain sequence. As yet, its antigen is unknown. This entry is derived from a study of cytomegalovirus exposure and HLA in healthy donors. Study in general: In terms of ancestry, the Caucasian-associated cluster contained roughly 80% of the approximately 420 genotyped donors.

The CDR3 sequence is 18 residues long. Germline lookup yields CDR1 SGHNT and CDR2 YYREEE (reference sequence). Trimming cost V 5 bases and J 4 bases; bases outside gene matches: 11. PCR involved 60 Vbeta and 13 Jbeta primers. The repertoire was sequenced with immunoSEQ multiplex PCR; TCRdb's copy has only in-frame clones and lacks some. The data show 130,000 or so clones, more than 65% seen once. Whole-study results and caveats: Later analysis found that TCR beta chains associated with HLA were more clonally expanded than other, equally common chains. Earlier analysis looked at TCR beta V segments, and most were productive about 87% or about 30% of the time. Listed as cytomegalovirus-associated were roughly 180 TCR beta chains.

Sequenced sample: PBMCs. J is TRBJ2-2 and V is TRBV5-4, with 13 bases aligning to TRBD2. The receptor was isolated from a woman under 30 in good health and CMV-seropositive. CDR3 sequence (DNA): TGTGCCAGCAGTCTGCCGGGACTAGCGGGGTCGGGCACCGGGGAGCTGTTTTTT. It encodes CASSLPGLAGSGTGELFF.